This T cell receptor beta chain came from a study of molecular identifiers for immune sequencing clone quantification (dated by TCRdb to 2017 to 2018). About the full investigation: In a replicate experiment, RNA from about 19,000 or 110,000 naive CD8 T cells was split into five aliquots, four of which were sequenced. This methods study used CD8 T cells to benchmark TCR RNA copy counting and molecular-identifier clustering-based TCR repertoire sequencing (MIDCIRS). Study-level results and caveats: Spiked-in Jurkat TCR RNA equivalent to a single cell was reported to be detectable even among fewer than 1.2 million naive CD8 T cells. Highly expanded clone sizes could be underestimated because identical TCR molecules may share a barcode. Clones above 20 RNA copies held over 97% of molecules in CMV-specific effector cells but under 1% in naive cells. The naive libraries included spiked-in Jurkat TCR RNA (roughly nine copies' worth), and this RNA is not part of the donor repertoire. When barcode sub-clustering was omitted, TCR diversity was inflated by chimeric consensus sequences, with chimeras reaching as high as 47%. Modeling indicated approximately 2.7 TCR RNA copies recovered per cell, compared with about 10 by digital PCR, which implies a capture efficiency of 25% to 35%.

Naive CD8 T cell libraries were made from approximately 22,000 to 940,000 sorted cells using 10%, 30% or 50% of purified RNA. Naive CD8 T cells were FACS-sorted as CD8+CD4-CCR7+CD45RA+ on a BD FACSAria II into RLT Plus buffer. To test detection sensitivity, Jurkat RNA equal to around 11 TCR copies was added to samples of about 17,000-1,100,000 naive CD8 T cells. Enrichment of CD8 T cells was done with RosetteSep CD8+ T Cell Enrichment Cocktail plus Ficoll-Paque, and ACK red cell lysis came afterward. Libraries were made using PCR. Sequencing relied on an Illumina HiSeq 4000. Bulk TCR libraries were generated as previously described, with the TCR primers listed in Table S5 used. Purification of total RNA was performed with the Qiagen AllPrep DNA/RNA kit. Before analysis, reads from multiple sequencing runs of the same library were pooled. From the authors' description of their analysis: Only reads with exact TCR constant sequence were kept, trimmed to 150 nt, and grouped by their 12-nt molecular barcodes. Reads within each barcode group were sub-clustered using a 15% Levenshtein threshold, and quality-weighted consensus sequences were constructed for each RNA molecule. Non-functional sequences were discarded, and so were lower-count sequences lying one edit away from another sequence. Based on fitting two negative binomial distributions, any barcode sub-cluster with under 20% of the maximum read count was discarded. TCRdb trimmed public reads at Q25 via fastp, called clones via MiXCR and kept in-frame beta chains. Each CDR3 protein appears once, grouped with its most common genes and DNA. The V and J calls and clone size come from TCRdb's table, not from the authors' own analysis. Within this sample are about 63,000 distinct CDR3 sequences, with under 20% of them counted one time only. Jointly, the top ten make up 1.4% to 1.5% of the sample.

For this clonotype: There is no known antigen for this receptor. It may be a read error: a sequence one base away is much more abundant.

V is shortened by 0 bases, J by 12 bases, and the region joining them spans 15 bases. From the germline V gene, CDR1 is SGHRS and CDR2 is YFSETQ. There are 13 amino acids in the CDR3, from cysteine to phenylalanine inclusive. The CDR3 DNA has 39 bases and is translated from base 1. Source material: naive CD8+ T cells from blood, with Jurkat cell RNA spiked in. The label giving this sample's cell subset or site can be read as: FACS-sorted CD8+CD4-CCR7+CD45RA+ naive T cells. This receptor was obtained from a human donor in good health. Some libraries in this study had Jurkat cell RNA spiked in. The chain is made from TRBV5-1 and TRBJ1-2, with the D gene not clear enough to name. Here the CDR3 is given as CASSLVHSIDHTF. The sequence in DNA is TGCGCCAGCAGCTTGGTTCACTCCATTGACCACACCTTC.